The rows below give T cell receptor beta chains drawn from one sample of a study of CD8+ T cells in alopecia areata. Profiled with immunoSEQ multiplex PCR; TCRdb holds only in-frame clones, not every one. The table shows around 250,000 clones, with roughly two thirds occurring only once. This specimen was CD4+ T cells sorted from blood, taken at week 0. All receptors come from a human donor with alopecia areata. Each CDR3 is given with its conserved first and last residue. A D gene is named only where the DNA matches it firmly. Clone size is stated in some rows and not others, as once, few, many or a class when expanded.

abundance,j_gene,d_gene,v_gene,CDR3aa,CDR3nt
NA,TRBJ2-5,TRBD2,TRBV6-6,CASSPSGGETQYF,TGTGCCAGCAGTCCTAGCGGGGGGGAGACCCAGTACTTC
once,TRBJ2-2,NA,TRBV7-2,CASSTTGNTGELFF,TGTGCCAGCAGTACGACAGGGAACACCGGGGAGCTGTTTTTT
NA,TRBJ2-1,TRBD1,TRBV29-1,CSVGRDRGYNEQFF,TGCAGCGTTGGTCGGGACAGGGGATACAATGAGCAGTTCTTC
few,TRBJ2-6,NA,TRBV29-1,CSVVGSLSANVLTF,TGCAGCGTTGTCGGGTCGTTGTCCGCCAACGTCCTGACTTTC
NA,TRBJ2-5,NA,TRBV15,CATSRGLLETQYF,TGTGCCACCAGCAGAGGGTTGTTGGAGACCCAGTACTTC
NA,TRBJ1-1,NA,TRBV29-1,CSVDPETGDMNTEAFF,TGCAGCGTTGACCCCGAGACAGGAGACATGAACACTGAAGCTTTCTTT
NA,TRBJ2-6,NA,TRBV7-3,CASSPAPGANVLTF,TGTGCCAGCAGCCCCGCCCCTGGGGCCAACGTCCTGACTTTC
NA,TRBJ1-1,TRBD1,TRBV10-3,CAISGRGTGLSEAFF,TGTGCCATCAGTGGGCGAGGGACAGGGTTGTCTGAAGCTTTCTTT
NA,TRBJ1-5,TRBD1,TRBV29-1,CSVVTGDQPQHF,TGCAGCGTTGTGACAGGGGATCAGCCCCAGCATTTT
few,TRBJ2-3,NA,TRBV5-1,CASSMLESTDTQYF,TGCGCCAGCAGCATGCTAGAAAGCACAGATACGCAGTATTTT
NA,TRBJ2-7,TRBD1,TRBV29-1,CSVGRDSPYEQYF,TGCAGCGTTGGTCGGGACAGCCCCTACGAGCAGTACTTC
NA,TRBJ2-7,NA,TRBV11-1,CASSTPTYEQYF,TGTGCCAGCAGCACCCCAACCTACGAGCAGTACTTC
NA,TRBJ2-5,NA,TRBV15,CATSSFMGDPGDF,TGTGCCACCAGCAGTTTTATGGGGGACCCCGGGGACTTC
NA,TRBJ1-5,NA,TRBV4-3,CASSRGRDNQPQHF,TGCGCCAGCAGCCGGGGCAGGGACAATCAGCCCCAGCATTTT
NA,TRBJ1-1,NA,TRBV30,CAWSVLTEAFF,TGTGCCTGGAGTGTACTTACTGAAGCTTTCTTT
NA,TRBJ2-5,NA,TRBV6-5,CASSYPSWETQYF,TGTGCCAGCAGTTACCCTAGCTGGGAGACCCAGTACTTC
few,TRBJ1-1,TRBD1,TRBV7-2,CASSFSGTAKAFF,TGTGCCAGCAGCTTTTCCGGGACAGCCAAAGCTTTCTTT
NA,TRBJ1-6,NA,TRBV7-8,CASSKPRSPYNSPLHF,TGTGCCAGCAGCAAACCCCGGAGTCCATATAATTCACCCCTCCACTTT
few,TRBJ2-3,TRBD2,TRBV6-6,CASSFRQRGTTDTQYF,TGTGCCAGCAGCTTCCGCCAGCGGGGGACCACAGATACGCAGTATTTT
NA,TRBJ2-7,NA,TRBV2,CASSLGLASGEQYF,TGTGCCAGCAGCTTAGGCCTGGCCTCGGGCGAGCAGTACTTC
NA,TRBJ1-4,NA,TRBV5-4,CASSLGPSATNEKLFF,TGTGCCAGCAGCTTAGGACCGTCGGCAACTAATGAAAAACTGTTTTTT
once,TRBJ2-3,TRBD2,TRBV7-2,CASSSGLGQDTQYF,TGTGCCAGCAGCTCCGGACTAGGGCAAGATACGCAGTATTTT
NA,TRBJ2-2,NA,TRBV2,CASTGRGAGELFF,TGTGCCAGCACGGGCAGGGGGGCCGGGGAGCTGTTTTTT
few,TRBJ1-2,TRBD1,TRBV7-9,CASSLDRAYGYTF,TGTGCCAGCAGCCTCGACAGGGCCTATGGCTACACCTTC
NA,TRBJ2-7,NA,TRBV2,CASKDSPYEQYF,TGTGCCAGCAAGGACAGCCCCTACGAGCAGTACTTC
few,TRBJ2-3,NA,TRBV30,CAWRKDLGRTQYF,TGTGCCTGGAGGAAAGACCTAGGACGTACGCAGTATTTT
NA,TRBJ2-3,NA,TRBV29-1,CSVAEGLDTQYF,TGCAGCGTTGCGGAGGGTCTGGATACGCAGTATTTT
once,TRBJ1-6,NA,TRBV7-2,CASSPGGGSSPLHF,TGTGCCAGCAGCCCCGGGGGGGGAAGTTCACCCCTCCACTTT
NA,TRBJ2-1,NA,TRBV29-1,CSVPLAPWEQFF,TGCAGCGTTCCCTTAGCGCCCTGGGAGCAGTTCTTC
NA,TRBJ1-5,NA,TRBV7-2,CASSLGGIVQPQHF,TGTGCCAGCAGCTTAGGAGGGATAGTTCAGCCCCAGCATTTT
once,TRBJ2-1,TRBD2,TRBV7-8,CASSPALAGVRMQFF,TGTGCCAGCAGCCCGGCACTAGCGGGAGTCAGAATGCAGTTCTTC